This T cell receptor (beta chain) was captured by sequencing in a study of blood T cells in healthy people across ages. Overall study results and limits: Observed TCR beta diversity per million T cells went down as age went up. This fall followed a roughly linear course with age.

This clonotype has just a few counts. Its target is unknown. The people who gave samples were healthy Caucasians from Russia, aged 6 to 90. Researchers isolated at least 6.5 million PBMCs per sample. Primed by a sample-barcoded 5' primer and a J-beta primer mix, a second PCR proceeded for 7 to 11 cycles. A template-switch adaptor that had 12 random nucleotides put a tag on each cDNA molecule. TCRdb re-called the 5' RACE reads with MiXCR, one entry per CDR3 protein. The sample holds about 770,000 distinct CDR3 sequences; under 45% are singletons and the top ten take around 21%. Per germline, CDR1 SGHTA and CDR2 FQGNSA. V was shortened by 2 bases and J by 5 bases, with 13 bases between the two germline ends. The CDR3 has 15 amino acids.

This clonotype was obtained from a man between 60 and 75 years old in good health. The genes are TRBV7-2 and TRBJ2-1; tentative D call: TRBD2 (6 bases). The sample comprised blood. This CDR3 reads CASSLSLWGDNEQFF. CDR3 DNA: TGTGCCAGCAGCTTAAGTCTCTGGGGGGACAATGAGCAGTTCTTC. The variable domain in full, completed from reference TRBV7-2 and TRBJ2-1, reads GAGVSQSPSNKVTEKGKDVELRCDPISGHTALYWYRQSLGQGLEFLIYFQGNSAPDKSGLPSDRFSAERTGGSVSTLTIQRTQQEDSAVYLCASSLSLWGDNEQFFGPGTRLTVL.